This T cell receptor beta chain stems from a study of T cell repertoires in cytomegalovirus infection. At the level of the study: A matching HLA type, together with CMV infection, was signaled by public TCR beta signatures.

TCRdb reanalysed the reads using MiXCR and keeps one entry per CDR3 protein. This table holds 150,000 or so distinct CDR3 sequences, 17% found once. J lost 4 bases, V lost 5 bases, and 15 bases had no gene match. This CDR3 has 19 amino acids. Germline values: CDR1 SGHTA, CDR2 FQGNSA. In regard to this clonotype: The antigen is unknown.

General study points: CMV-specific TCR beta clonotypes restricted by HLA-C dominated the ex vivo response. Identification of carriers of CMV plus the relevant HLA was achieved through cumulative public TCR beta family frequency.

The specimen sequenced was CD8+ T cells from PBMCs. V and J are TRBV7-2 and TRBJ2-2; 11 bases align to TRBD2. The receptor comes from a human donor in good health (CMV status not recorded). Some clones in this sample may be carry-over from other donors' samples. CDR3 in amino acids: CASSPKSRGLADRTGELFF. The CDR3 region has the DNA TGTGCCAGCAGCCCAAAAAGTAGGGGACTAGCGGACCGCACCGGGGAGCTGTTTTTT.